The 9 T cell receptor beta chains given below trace back to one sample, sequenced in a study of neoadjuvant nivolumab and ipilimumab in lung cancer. Profiling relied on immunoSEQ multiplex PCR, and the TCRdb table lists in-frame clones only, not all of them. The table includes 25,000 to 30,000 clones, about 70% detected once. Specimen: tumor tissue, collected after neoadjuvant nivolumab, alone or with ipilimumab, at or shortly before surgery. All receptors come from an adult with non-small cell lung cancer.

In this sample, this clone is medium-sized. The chain is built from TRBV9 and TRBJ1-2; D is unclear. Germline CDR1 is SGDLS and CDR2 is YYNGEE. This CDR3 has 20 amino acids. The ends were cut back, 0 bases at V and 8 bases at J, with 32 bases in the middle. The CDR3 region is CASSVDPIRSEEPRISGYTF. CDR3 in DNA: TGTGCCAGCAGCGTAGACCCAATACGATCGGAGGAGCCGCGAATATCAGGCTACACCTTC.

Written as DNA, the CDR3 is TGCGCCAGCAGCCAAGGCCTGGGGGGACGGGGCCCTGGCTATGGCTACACCTTC. It is translated as CASSQGLGGRGPGYGYTF. This chain uses TRBV4-3 with TRBJ1-2; maybe TRBD1 (5 bases). From germline, CDR1 is LGHNA and CDR2 YSLEER. Trimming took 1 base from V and 4 from J, leaving 22 bases between them. The CDR3 has 18 residues.

The chain links TRBV29-1 to TRBJ1-2; no firm D call. Germline assignment: CDR1 SQVTM and CDR2 ANQGSEA. The V end lost 6 bases, the J end lost 1 base, and 12 bases lay between the germline ends. The CDR3 is 13 residues long. The CDR3 region is CSVAGIVNYGYTF. As DNA, the CDR3 is TGCAGCGTCGCGGGAATCGTTAACTATGGCTACACCTTC.

This sequence joins TRBV7-8 and TRBJ1-6; 7 bases map to TRBD1. The CDR3 is 16 residues long. Germline V lookup: CDR1 SGHVS, CDR2 FQNEAQ. V was clipped by 5 bases and J by 2 bases; unmatched bases: 6. In DNA, the CDR3 is TGTGCCAGCAGCCCCCGGACAGGTCCCTATAATTCACCCCTCCACTTT. It encodes CASSPRTGPYNSPLHF.

The chain couples TRBV6-1 to TRBJ2-1; 7 bases line up with TRBD1. After removal of 8 bases from V and 12 bases from J, the junction contained 7 bases not matched to a gene. Germline V gene sequence: CDR1 MNHNS, CDR2 SASEGT. This CDR3 is built from 11 residues. For the CDR3, the DNA is TGTGCCAGCGGGACAGCGATAGGGCAGTTCTTC. As protein: CASGTAIGQFF.

V is TRBV5-1 and J is TRBJ2-5; TRBD1 matches at 9 bases. The CDR3 length is 15 residues. The J segment lost 5 bases and the V segment lost 1 base, leaving 6 bases of the junction unmatched. Per the germline V gene, CDR1 is SGHRS and CDR2 is YFSETQ. CDR3 sequence (DNA): TGCGCCAGCAGCTTGAGACAGGGGGGATGGGAGACCCAGTACTTC. Its protein is CASSLRQGGWETQYF.

The V gene is TRBV7-8, the J gene TRBJ1-2; weak D call: TRBD1 (5 bases). Germline V lookup: CDR1 SGHVS, CDR2 FQNEAQ. This CDR3 is built from 14 residues. V lost 1 base and J lost 9, with 15 bases in between. CDR3 nucleotide sequence: TGTGCCAGCAGCTTAGGACAGCATTCGCGGAGCTACACCTTC. This gives the protein CASSLGQHSRSYTF.

V and J are TRBV30 and TRBJ2-3; 7 bases align to TRBD1. The V segment lost 0 bases and the J segment 9 bases; nucleotides outside the gene matches: 3. The CDR3 is made up of 12 amino acids. Per the germline V gene, CDR1 is GTSNPN and CDR2 is SVGIG (reference sequence). The CDR3 region has the DNA TGTGCCTGGAGTGTACTAGGGGGCACGCAGTATTTT. This encodes CAWSVLGGTQYF.

The chain carries TRBV5-1 and TRBJ2-7; D remains ambiguous. The CDR3 covers 11 residues. The V and J ends lost 4 bases and 3 bases respectively, with 5 bases between them. Germline V gives CDR1 SGHRS, CDR2 YFSETQ. CDR3 DNA: TGCGCCAGCAGCACGGACTACGAGCAGTACTTC. Encoded protein: CASSTDYEQYF.